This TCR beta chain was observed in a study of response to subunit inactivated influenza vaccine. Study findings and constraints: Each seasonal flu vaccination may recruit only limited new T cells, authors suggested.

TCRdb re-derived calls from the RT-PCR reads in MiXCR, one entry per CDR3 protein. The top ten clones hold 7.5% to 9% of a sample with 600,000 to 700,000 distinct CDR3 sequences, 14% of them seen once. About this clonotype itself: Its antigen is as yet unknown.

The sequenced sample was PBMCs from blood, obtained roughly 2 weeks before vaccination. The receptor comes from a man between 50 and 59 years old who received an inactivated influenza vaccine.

In DNA, the CDR3 is TGTGCCAGCAGCCGGGATTTCGATTCACCCCTCCACTTT. Protein: CASSRDFDSPLHF. The gene calls are TRBV28 and TRBJ1-6; D gene unclear. The CDR3 loop spans 13 amino acids. V was trimmed by 6 bases and J by 8 bases, leaving 11 bases between them. CDR1 is MDHEN and CDR2 is SYDVKM in the germline V gene.